Shown below are 21 T cell receptor beta chains from a single sample sequenced in a study of cytomegalovirus exposure and HLA in healthy donors (dated by TCRdb to the late 2010s). The method behind the library was the immunoSEQ multiplex PCR assay. A mixture of 60 forward primers for TCR Vbeta segments and 13 reverse primers for TCR Jbeta segments was used in the multiplex PCR. TCRdb carries this immuneACCESS record with in-frame sequences only. Its versions omit some clonotypes, under half of them owing to an unresolved V gene in the studies checked, with the rest unexplained. The sample table gives approximately 50,000 clones. The biggest ten clones account for about 6.1% of the sample. Source material: PBMCs. The source is a male donor in good health and CMV-seropositive.

The CDR3 DNA follows: TGCAGCGAAAGCGGGAACACTGAAGCTTTCTTT. Translation: CSESGNTEAFF. The chain carries TRBV29-1 and TRBJ1-1; no firm D call. The CDR3 contains 11 residues. Germline lookup yields CDR1 SQVTM and CDR2 ANQGSEA. V was clipped by 7 bases and J by 1 base, with 7 bases between them.

The J gene is TRBJ2-7, the V gene TRBV29-1, with D maybe TRBD2 (5 bases). Germline V CDR1 and CDR2: SQVTM, ANQGSEA. The CDR3 has 11 amino acids. The ends were cut back, 0 bases at V and 7 bases at J, with 7 bases in the middle. The CDR3 is CSVEDPGEQYF. The CDR3 DNA is TGCAGCGTTGAAGATCCGGGGGAGCAGTACTTC.

The chain recombines TRBV5-1 with TRBJ2-7; TRBD1 agrees at 7 bases. Trimming at V came to 5 bases and at J to 5 bases, leaving 7 bases not matched to a gene. CDR1 is SGHRS, CDR2 YFSETQ, per germline. The CDR3 is 13 amino acids. The CDR3 reads CASRHTGDHEQYF. CDR3 sequence (DNA): TGCGCCAGCAGACATACAGGGGACCACGAGCAGTACTTC.

The chain links TRBV28 to TRBJ1-1; TRBD1 matches 7 bases. The V segment lost 2 bases and the J segment 1 base; nucleotides outside the gene matches: 1. The CDR3 contains 14 residues. Germline V lookup: CDR1 MDHEN, CDR2 SYDVKM. CDR3 amino acids: CASSLRQGNTEAFF. In DNA form, the CDR3 reads TGTGCCAGCAGTTTAAGACAGGGGAACACTGAAGCTTTCTTT.

The rearrangement links TRBV9 to TRBJ1-2, with 7 positions matching TRBD1. The CDR3 loop spans 16 amino acids. In germline, CDR1 is SGDLS, CDR2 YYNGEE. The V gene end was trimmed by 3 bases and the J gene end by 7 bases; junction bases not matched to a gene: 15. The CDR3 DNA reads as TGTGCCAGCAGCGCTACGCCCATGGACAGGCCGCGTGGCTACACCTTC. Its protein is CASSATPMDRPRGYTF.

The CDR3 is CASSIGEGTGYGYTF. The CDR3 coding sequence is TGTGCCAGCAGCATAGGGGAGGGGACCGGCTATGGCTACACCTTC. The J gene is TRBJ1-2, the V gene TRBV5-5; D is perhaps TRBD1 (5 bases). Deletions cut 4 bases from V and 4 bases from J, with 17 bases between. This CDR3 region has 15 residues. Germline CDR1 and CDR2: SGHKS and YYEKEE (reference sequence).

The chain recombines TRBV30 with TRBJ1-1; TRBD1 aligns across 8 bases. The trim removed 5 bases at V and 5 bases at J, leaving 7 bases unmatched. The CDR3 runs 13 residues. CDR1 is GTSNPN, CDR2 SVGIG, per germline (reference sequence). The CDR3 coding sequence is TGTGCCTGGGGATCAACAGGGGGAACTGAAGCTTTCTTT. Amino acids: CAWGSTGGTEAFF.

Its frequency marks this clone as medium-sized. The V gene is TRBV28, the J gene TRBJ1-4; TRBD1 might be the D (5 bases). V was pared by 6 bases and J by 11 bases, with 19 bases between. This CDR3 is built from 14 residues. Germline CDR1 reads MDHEN; CDR2 reads SYDVKM. CDR3 bases: TGTGCCAGCAGACCTGGACACCCCCTGGCGAAACTGTTTTTT. It yields the protein CASRPGHPLAKLFF.

The rearrangement uses TRBV27 and TRBJ2-1; maybe TRBD1 (5 bases). Trimming removed 6 bases at V and 0 bases at J, with 6 bases between. Germline V lookup: CDR1 MNHEY, CDR2 SMNVEV (reference sequence). The CDR3 extends over 13 amino acids. The CDR3 loop is CASSQGSYNEQFF. CDR3 DNA: TGTGCCAGCAGCCAGGGCTCCTACAATGAGCAGTTCTTC.

The chain links TRBV19 to TRBJ1-3; D uncertain. The CDR3 spans 16 residues. Germline V lookup: CDR1 LNHDA, CDR2 SQIVND (reference sequence). Trimming took 7 bases from V and 0 from J, leaving 16 bases between them. CDR3 DNA sequence: TGTGCCAGTAATCACGAGAGGGCCTACTCTGGAAACACCATATATTTT. Residues: CASNHERAYSGNTIYF. The full variable domain, rest sourced from reference TRBV19 and TRBJ1-3, is DGGITQSPKYLFRKEGQNVTLSCEQNLNHDAMYWYRQDPGQGLRLIYYSQIVNDFQKGDIAEGYSVSREKKESFPLTVTSAQKNPTAFYLCASNHERAYSGNTIYFGEGSWLTVV.

The CDR3 reads CASSVGGGVGQPQHF. CDR3 in DNA: TGTGCCAGCAGCGTAGGGGGGGGCGTTGGTCAGCCCCAGCATTTT. The rearrangement joins TRBV9 to TRBJ1-5; perhaps TRBD1 as D (6 bases). The germline V and J ends were trimmed by 0 bases and 6 bases, with 13 bases remaining between them. The CDR3 sequence is 15 residues long. Per germline, CDR1 SGDLS and CDR2 YYNGEE.

J is TRBJ2-5 and V is TRBV29-1; D is possibly TRBD2 (5 bases). CDR1 and CDR2 from the germline V gene are SQVTM and ANQGSEA. The ends were cut back, 4 bases at V and 11 bases at J, with 17 bases in the middle. The length of the CDR3 is 12 residues. The CDR3 sequence: CSVGRGLGEQYF. The DNA of the CDR3 is TGCAGCGTTGGTCGGGGTCTAGGAGAGCAGTACTTC.

The rearrangement uses TRBV30 and TRBJ1-5; 8 nucleotides line up with TRBD1. V lost 4 bases to trimming and J lost 4 bases; unmatched junction nucleotides: 6. This CDR3 spans 14 amino acids. Germline assignment: CDR1 GTSNPN and CDR2 SVGIG (reference sequence). The CDR3 here is CAWKRTGWNQPQHF. In DNA form, the CDR3 reads TGTGCCTGGAAGAGGACAGGGTGGAATCAGCCCCAGCATTTT.

The chain links TRBV4-3 to TRBJ2-7; tentatively, D is TRBD2 (6 bases). Between the trimmed V and J ends, which lost 1 base and 4 bases, there was a span of 17 bases. Germline assignment: CDR1 LGHNA and CDR2 YSLEER. CDR3 length: 16 amino acids. The CDR3 DNA follows: TGCGCCAGCAGCCAAGGTTCGGCGGGGTTGGGATACGAGCAGTACTTC. It is translated as CASSQGSAGLGYEQYF.

V and J are TRBV27 and TRBJ2-7, with 10 bases fitting TRBD1. J gave up 4 bases and V 5 bases, and 8 bases lay outside the gene matches. CDR1 is MNHEY and CDR2 is SMNVEV in the germline V gene (reference sequence). The CDR3 covers 15 residues. CDR3 protein: CASSLFGTGVYEQYF. The CDR3 DNA reads TGTGCCAGCAGTCTCTTCGGGACAGGGGTTTACGAGCAGTACTTC.

This chain joins TRBV2 and TRBJ1-1; no clear D. The length of the CDR3 is 14 residues. The V gene's germline CDR1 is SNHLY and CDR2 FYNNEI. V was cut by 3 bases and J by 3 bases, with 11 bases left in between. CDR3 in amino acids: CASSDEGGDTEAFF. Written as DNA, the CDR3 is TGTGCCAGCAGTGACGAGGGTGGCGACACTGAAGCTTTCTTT. The whole variable domain, remainder taken from reference TRBV2 and TRBJ1-1, is EPEVTQTPSHQVTQMGQEVILRCVPISNHLYFYWYRQILGQKVEFLVSFYNNEISEKSEIFDDQFSVERPDGSNFTLKIRSTKLEDSAMYFCASSDEGGDTEAFFGQGTRLTVV.

The rearrangement joins TRBV11-2 to TRBJ2-1, with 9 bases that match TRBD1. V dropped 3 bases and J dropped 4; count of bases not matched to a gene: 4. The CDR3 is made up of 15 amino acids. Germline V gives CDR1 SGHAT, CDR2 FQNNGV. Written as DNA, the CDR3 is TGTGCCAGCAGCTTGGGACAGGGACCGTACAATGAGCAGTTCTTC. It is translated as CASSLGQGPYNEQFF.

Remarks on this clone: One junction end disagrees with the germline gene, perhaps due to a read error. The chain joins TRBV6-6 to TRBJ1-1; 12 bases are a match to TRBD1. Germline CDR1 reads MNHNY; CDR2 reads SVGAGI (reference sequence). This CDR3 contains 14 residues. DNA of the CDR3: TGTGCCGGCAGTTACTCCGGGACAGGGGGCCGAACTTTCTTT. It encodes CAGSYSGTGGRTFF.

The V gene is TRBV9, the J gene TRBJ2-7; tentatively, D is TRBD2 (6 bases). Trimming stripped 2 bases from V and 0 bases from J, with 9 bases between. Germline CDR1 is SGDLS and CDR2 is YYNGEE. CDR3 length: 14 residues. CDR3 sequence (DNA): TGTGCCAGCAGCGTGGGGGGAGTCTCCTACGAGCAGTACTTC. Translated: CASSVGGVSYEQYF.

The CDR3 loop reads CARELLAEVGETQYF. The CDR3 DNA is TGTGCCAGGGAGCTTCTAGCGGAGGTCGGGGAGACCCAGTACTTC. The rearrangement uses TRBV19 and TRBJ2-5, with TRBD2 matching over 7 bases. Germline CDR1 and CDR2: LNHDA and SQIVND (reference sequence). After removal of 9 bases from V and 5 bases from J, the junction contained 15 bases not matched to a gene. CDR3 length: 15 amino acids. Drawing the rest from reference TRBV19 and TRBJ2-5, the complete variable domain is DGGITQSPKYLFRKEGQNVTLSCEQNLNHDAMYWYRQDPGQGLRLIYYSQIVNDFQKGDIAEGYSVSREKKESFPLTVTSAQKNPTAFYLCARELLAEVGETQYFGPGTRLLVL.

The chain recombines TRBV2 with TRBJ1-5; 7 bases are a match to TRBD1. The CDR3 is 16 amino acids. CDR1 and CDR2 (germline): SNHLY, FYNNEI. The V and J ends lost 6 bases and 0 bases, in that order; junction bases with no gene match: 8. The CDR3 spells CASSDQDRYSNQPQHF. The DNA of the CDR3 is TGTGCCAGCAGCGATCAGGACAGGTATAGCAATCAGCCCCAGCATTTT.